Following are 29 T cell receptor beta chains from one sample sequenced in a study of blood T cell repertoires in COVID-19. Generated by immunoSEQ multiplex PCR, the TCRdb table keeps only in-frame clones and is missing some. This sample has around 170,000 clones, with roughly 90% found just once. The sequenced sample was peripheral blood. The receptors come from a man aged 50 to 59 with acute or convalescent COVID-19.

V usage is TRBV6-5 and J usage is TRBJ1-1; D is perhaps TRBD1 (6 bases). V shed 4 bases and J shed 4 bases, with 16 bases lying between them. This CDR3 has 15 amino acids. Germline CDR1 MNHEY, CDR2 SVGAGI. DNA for the CDR3: TGTGCCAGCAGTTTCACCGGGACAAGGGGCACTGAAGCTTTCTTT. As protein: CASSFTGTRGTEAFF.

This clone was observed once. The chain combines TRBV5-1 with TRBJ2-3, with 10 positions matching TRBD2. J gave up 0 bases and V 5 bases, and 6 bases lay outside the gene matches. The CDR3 sequence is 16 residues long. Germline V gives CDR1 SGHRS, CDR2 YFSETQ. The CDR3 spells CASSSGGTSSTDTQYF. DNA for the CDR3: TGCGCCAGCAGTAGCGGGGGGACCTCTAGCACAGATACGCAGTATTTT.

This sequence joins TRBV29-1 and TRBJ2-2, with D possibly being TRBD1 (6 bases). Germline V gene lookup returns CDR1 SQVTM and CDR2 ANQGSEA. The CDR3 length is 13 residues. V lost 2 bases and J 6 bases, leaving 10 bases between the germline ends. The CDR3 loop reads CSVERQVPGELFF. The CDR3 coding sequence is TGCAGCGTTGAAAGACAGGTTCCCGGGGAGCTGTTTTTT.

V and J are TRBV5-4 and TRBJ2-2; no clear D gene. The V gene's germline CDR1 is SGHNT and CDR2 YYREEE (reference sequence). The V and J ends lost 4 bases and 2 bases respectively, with 3 bases between them. There are 12 residues in the CDR3. The CDR3 region is CASSVNTGELFF. For the CDR3, the DNA is TGTGCCAGCAGCGTAAACACCGGGGAGCTGTTTTTT.

V gene TRBV7-9 combines with J gene TRBJ1-3; the D gene is possibly TRBD1 (6 bases). This CDR3 comprises 16 residues. V lost 4 bases and J lost 0, with 13 bases in between. CDR1 and CDR2 (germline): SEHNR, FQNEAQ (reference sequence). The CDR3 DNA sequence: TGTGCCAGCAGCTGGACAGCGGGGGCCTCTGGAAACACCATATATTTT. Its protein product is CASSWTAGASGNTIYF.

This sequence joins TRBV2 and TRBJ2-1; D is uncertain. The V and J ends lost 2 bases and 8 bases respectively, with 10 bases between them. The germline CDR1 and CDR2 sequences are SNHLY and FYNNEI. The CDR3 runs 13 residues. The CDR3 spells CASSETDIHEQFF. CDR3 sequence (DNA): TGTGCCAGCAGTGAAACAGATATCCATGAGCAGTTCTTC.

A remark on this clone: The sample has other DNA sequences that encode this CDR3 too. The chain has TRBV19 and TRBJ1-5; 7 nucleotides align to TRBD1. The CDR3 loop spans 14 amino acids. Per germline, CDR1 LNHDA and CDR2 SQIVND (reference sequence). Losses at the gene ends were 6 bases for V and 2 bases for J; bases not matched to a gene: 4. The CDR3 DNA reads as TGTGCCAGTAGCGAAACAGGGGGCAATCAGCCCCAGCATTTT. Encoded protein: CASSETGGNQPQHF.

This chain joins TRBV5-1 and TRBJ2-1; perhaps TRBD1 as D (5 bases). The V end was cut by 4 bases, the J end by 5 bases, with 13 bases between. The germline V gene encodes CDR1 SGHRS and CDR2 YFSETQ. The CDR3 runs 14 residues. CDR3 amino acids: CASSHPQGDNEQFF. In DNA, the CDR3 is TGCGCCAGCAGCCACCCCCAGGGTGACAATGAGCAGTTCTTC.

The gene calls are TRBV12-1 and TRBJ2-7; TRBD1, the table's D call, was not compared with the DNA. TRBV12-1 is designated a pseudogene. CDR3 length: 15 residues. The CDR3 is CASSFGGRAAYEQYF. CDR3 DNA: TGTGCCAGCAGCTTTGGTGGCAGGGCGGCCTACGAGCAGTACTTC.

The CDR3 sequence is CASSLNRDRAGQYV. Here the CDR3 DNA reads TGTGCCAGCAGCCTCAACCGGGACAGGGCCGGGCAGTACGTC. This sequence joins TRBV5-5 and TRBJ2-7; 9 nucleotides agree with TRBD1. The CDR3 length is 14 residues. Per the germline V gene, CDR1 is SGHKS and CDR2 is YYEKEE (reference sequence). V trimming: 4 bases; J trimming: 9 bases; junction bases outside the gene matches: 11.

The rearrangement links TRBV12-5 to TRBJ1-1; maybe TRBD1 (5 bases). V was clipped by 4 bases and J by 1 base, with 19 bases between them. The CDR3 is made up of 17 amino acids. Germline V gives CDR1 LGHNT, CDR2 FRNRAP. This CDR3 is CASGSPTGTKRNTEAFF. Here the CDR3 DNA reads TGTGCTAGTGGTTCGCCTACCGGGACTAAACGGAACACTGAAGCTTTCTTT.

The V call is TRBV9, the J call TRBJ2-5, with D hard to call. In germline, CDR1 is SGDLS, CDR2 YYNGEE. V lost 0 bases, J lost 4 bases, and 7 bases lay in between. This CDR3 contains 13 residues. The CDR3: CASSVVPGETQYF. CDR3 nucleotide sequence: TGTGCCAGCAGCGTAGTTCCGGGAGAGACCCAGTACTTC.

The chain combines TRBV11-2 with TRBJ2-7; 11 positions agree with TRBD2. The length of the CDR3 is 15 residues. Looked up from germline, CDR1 is SGHAT and CDR2 is FQNNGV. The V gene end was trimmed by 4 bases and the J gene end by 5 bases; junction bases not matched to a gene: 7. CDR3 nucleotide sequence: TGTGCCAGCAGCTCAACTAGCGGGAGTGTCAACGAGCAGTACTTC. Translation gives CASSSTSGSVNEQYF.

The chain uses TRBV15 and TRBJ2-7; TRBD2 matches 10 bases. The CDR3 extends over 14 amino acids. The germline gives CDR1 LNHNV, CDR2 YYDKDF (reference sequence). V was pared by 5 bases and J by 2 bases, with 3 bases of the junction left unmatched. The CDR3 protein is CATSYGLAAYEQYF. The CDR3 DNA is TGTGCCACCAGCTATGGACTAGCGGCCTACGAGCAGTACTTC.

The chain joins TRBV15 to TRBJ1-1; no definite D call. The V gene's germline CDR1 is LNHNV and CDR2 YYDKDF (reference sequence). The CDR3 spans 14 residues. The V gene lost 1 base and the J gene lost 5 bases, with 11 bases spanning the gap. CDR3 in amino acids: CATSRGSRGTEAFF. CDR3 nucleotides: TGTGCCACCAGCAGAGGGAGCCGTGGTACTGAAGCTTTCTTT.

This chain links TRBV7-9 with TRBJ1-2; 7 bases fit TRBD1. V shed 1 base and J 0 bases; nucleotides not matched to a gene: 2. In germline, CDR1 is SEHNR, CDR2 FQNEAQ (reference sequence). CDR3 length: 15 residues. CDR3 loop: CASSLGQGANYGYTF. CDR3 bases: TGTGCCAGCAGCTTAGGACAGGGCGCTAACTATGGCTACACCTTC.

The sample holds a few counts of this clone. This sequence joins TRBV19 and TRBJ2-2; D not resolved. The V end was cut by 7 bases, the J end by 1 base, with 10 bases between. The CDR3 consists of 14 residues. From germline, CDR1 is LNHDA and CDR2 SQIVND (reference sequence). CDR3 DNA: TGTGCCAGTATTAGGCGGCAGAACACCGGGGAGCTGTTTTTT. Protein sequence: CASIRRQNTGELFF.

The V call is TRBV10-2, the J call TRBJ2-7; a weak D match, TRBD1 (6 bases). The CDR3 has 14 residues. Germline V gene lookup returns CDR1 WSHSY and CDR2 SAAADI. The V gene lost 5 bases and the J gene lost 5 bases, with 16 bases spanning the gap. CDR3 residues: CASSQYRVSDEQYF. CDR3 DNA sequence: TGCGCCAGCAGTCAGTACAGGGTATCCGACGAGCAGTACTTC.

The chain is built from TRBV10-3 and TRBJ2-7, with 15 bases lining up with TRBD2. In germline, CDR1 is ENHRY, CDR2 SYGVKD. Germline trimming cut 6 bases from V and 0 bases from J; bases unmatched to any gene: 6. The CDR3 runs to 17 residues. DNA for the CDR3: TGTGCCATCAGAGCCGGGACTAGCGGGAGGAGCTCCTACGAGCAGTACTTC. Protein sequence: CAIRAGTSGRSSYEQYF.

This chain joins TRBV28 and TRBJ2-7; weak D call: TRBD2 (5 bases). Germline V CDR1 and CDR2: MDHEN, SYDVKM. The CDR3 runs to 12 residues. V was shortened by 6 bases and J by 4 bases, with 10 bases between the two germline ends. The CDR3 region is CASSRAGYEQYV. The CDR3 coding sequence is TGTGCCAGCAGCCGGGCGGGTTACGAGCAGTACGTC.

In this sample, this clone turned up once. The rearrangement uses TRBV19 and TRBJ2-2; 11 bases match TRBD1. The junction had 9 bases not matched to a gene; V was cut back by 10 bases and J by 5 bases. The CDR3 totals 15 residues. The V gene's germline CDR1 is LNHDA and CDR2 SQIVND (reference sequence). CDR3 amino acids: CATGQGAILTGELFF. CDR3 coding DNA: TGTGCCACCGGACAGGGGGCTATTCTGACCGGGGAGCTGTTTTTT.

This chain links TRBV7-6 with TRBJ2-6, with D possibly matching TRBD1 (5 bases). Germline lookup yields CDR1 SGHVS and CDR2 FNYEAQ. The CDR3 length is 17 residues. Trimming cost V 5 bases and J 0 bases, with 14 bases left between them. The CDR3 loop reads CASSPRAASSGANVLTF. The CDR3 DNA reads as TGTGCCAGCAGCCCCAGGGCAGCCAGCTCTGGGGCCAACGTCCTGACTTTC.

This rearrangement joins TRBV3-1 (or the pseudogene TRBV3-2) to TRBJ2-4, with 12 bases matching TRBD2. The length of the CDR3 is 18 residues. From germline, CDR1 is LGHDT and CDR2 YNNKEL (reference sequence). V trimming: 1 base; J trimming: 3 bases; junction bases outside the gene matches: 7. The CDR3 is CASSQGHWTSGVKNIQYF. CDR3 nucleotides: TGTGCCAGCAGCCAAGGCCACTGGACTAGCGGGGTCAAAAACATTCAGTACTTC.

The chain recombines TRBV5-4 with TRBJ1-4; TRBD1 matches 9 bases. This CDR3 comprises 15 residues. Trimming took 0 bases from V and 13 from J; bases not matched to a gene: 10. The germline V gene encodes CDR1 SGHNT and CDR2 YYREEE (reference sequence). CDR3 in DNA: TGTGCCAGCAGCTTGGGGGTGGGGACAGGGTACAGACTGTTTTTT. It is translated as CASSLGVGTGYRLFF.

V and J are TRBV28 and TRBJ2-5, with 10 bases matching TRBD2. Unmatched junction bases numbered 3, after V lost 2 bases and J lost 3 bases. Germline assignment: CDR1 MDHEN and CDR2 SYDVKM. The CDR3 covers 15 residues. Here the CDR3 DNA reads TGTGCCAGCAGTTTAGGACTAGCGGCTGAAGAGACCCAGTACTTC. Its translation is CASSLGLAAEETQYF.

This clone was counted once. The rearrangement links TRBV18 to TRBJ1-1; possible D gene TRBD1, 6 bases. The ends were cut back, 1 base at V and 1 base at J, with 13 bases in the middle. The CDR3 consists of 16 residues. Germline CDR1 and CDR2: KGHSH and LQKENI. The CDR3 DNA reads TGTGCCAGCTCACCACGCCAGGACAGCCAGAACACTGAAGCTTTCTTT. Amino acid sequence: CASSPRQDSQNTEAFF.

The chain links TRBV4-1 to TRBJ2-7; TRBD1 matches at 8 bases. The trim removed 3 bases at V and 4 bases at J, leaving 8 bases unmatched. The CDR3 spans 15 residues. Germline-derived CDR1 and CDR2 are MGHRA and YSYEKL. DNA of the CDR3: TGCGCCAGCAGCCAGGAGGACAGGGCTACGTACGAGCAGTACTTC. Translating it yields CASSQEDRATYEQYF.

The chain joins TRBV5-1 to TRBJ2-1; D is perhaps TRBD2 (8 bases). Germline CDR1 SGHRS, CDR2 YFSETQ. V lost 4 bases to trimming and J lost 7 bases, with 18 bases between them. The CDR3 runs 15 residues. The CDR3 coding sequence is TGCGCCAGCAGCCCGGGGACTAGGGGGCCTAATGAGCAGTTCTTC. Protein sequence: CASSPGTRGPNEQFF.

The chain links TRBV7-9 to TRBJ1-2, with a tentative D call TRBD1 (5 bases). The V and J ends lost 4 bases and 4 bases respectively, with 16 bases between them. Germline CDR1 is SEHNR and CDR2 is FQNEAQ (reference sequence). This CDR3 spans 15 amino acids. The chain's CDR3 is CASSWEGHIPYGYTF. The CDR3 nucleotides are TGTGCCAGCAGCTGGGAGGGGCACATCCCCTATGGCTACACCTTC.